Following are 15 T cell receptor beta chains from one sample sequenced in a study of control samples from healthy donors and cancer patients. Clones were read by immunoSEQ multiplex PCR, and TCRdb kept only the in-frame ones, dropping some. The sample holds approximately 100,000 clones, about 89% seen once. Source material: blood. These receptors originate from a man younger than 45 in good health.

This sequence joins TRBV30 and TRBJ2-3, with D unresolved. Deletions cut 2 bases from V and 0 bases from J, with 9 bases between. Germline V gene data show CDR1 as GTSNPN and CDR2 as SVGIG (reference sequence). The CDR3 totals 14 residues. CDR3 region: CAWSRTASTDTQYF. The CDR3 DNA sequence: TGTGCCTGGAGTCGGACGGCCAGCACAGATACGCAGTATTTT.

The gene calls are TRBV9 and TRBJ2-1, with TRBD2 matching 11 bases. The CDR3 sequence is 15 residues long. V trimming: 4 bases; J trimming: 4 bases; junction bases outside the gene matches: 4. The germline gives CDR1 SGDLS, CDR2 YYNGEE. The CDR3 DNA is TGTGCCAGCAGCTCTCGACTAGCGGGGTACAATGAGCAGTTCTTC. It yields the protein CASSSRLAGYNEQFF.

The chain employs TRBV2 and TRBJ2-1, with D perhaps being TRBD1 or TRBD2 (5 bases each). This CDR3 is built from 13 residues. The germline V gene encodes CDR1 SNHLY and CDR2 FYNNEI. V lost 7 bases to trimming and J lost 4 bases, with 11 bases between them. CDR3 sequence: CASNIGAYNEQFF. The CDR3 nucleotides are TGTGCCAGCAACATCGGGGCTTACAATGAGCAGTTCTTC.

The rearrangement links TRBV2 to TRBJ1-1; unclear D gene. V lost 6 bases and J lost 5, with 16 bases in between. From germline, CDR1 is SNHLY and CDR2 FYNNEI. This CDR3 contains 14 residues. The DNA of the CDR3 is TGTGCCAGCAGCGCTGCCATGGCGGGAACTGAAGCTTTCTTT. Protein product: CASSAAMAGTEAFF.

The genes are TRBV28 and TRBJ2-5; 10 bases line up with TRBD1. V trimming: 7 bases; J trimming: 3 bases; junction bases outside the gene matches: 5. This CDR3 region has 14 residues. Germline values: CDR1 MDHEN, CDR2 SYDVKM. The CDR3 spells CASTSGQGEETQYF. The CDR3 region has the DNA TGTGCCAGCACGAGTGGACAGGGGGAAGAGACCCAGTACTTC.

This clone has more than one count but fewer than ten. V is TRBV2 and J is TRBJ1-5, with a tentative D call TRBD1 (6 bases). CDR3 length: 14 amino acids. V gave up 8 bases and J gave up 6 bases, with 17 bases separating them. Germline V gene sequence: CDR1 SNHLY, CDR2 FYNNEI. The CDR3 reads CASGRGGAGQPQHF. The CDR3 nucleotides read TGTGCCAGCGGGAGAGGGGGGGCAGGTCAGCCCCAGCATTTT.

The chain recombines TRBV13 with TRBJ2-6; D gene uncertain. The CDR3 loop spans 14 amino acids. Trimming removed 5 bases at V and 0 bases at J, with 5 bases between. Looked up from germline, CDR1 is PRHDT and CDR2 is FYEKMQ (reference sequence). CDR3 DNA: TGTGCCAGCAGCCCTAGCTCTGGGGCCAACGTCCTGACTTTC. Translation gives CASSPSSGANVLTF.

DNA of the CDR3: TGTGCCAGCAGTGATTACGGGACACAGAACACTGAAGCTTTCTTT. Translation: CASSDYGTQNTEAFF. The chain employs TRBV25-1 and TRBJ1-1; maybe TRBD1 (6 bases). Germline CDR1 is MGHDK and CDR2 is SYGVNS. Trimming took 3 bases from V and 1 from J, leaving 12 bases between them. The CDR3 has 15 amino acids.

The chain is built from TRBV9 and TRBJ1-1, with D possibly matching TRBD1 (6 bases). The CDR3 has 17 amino acids. Germline V gene data show CDR1 as SGDLS and CDR2 as YYNGEE. V shed 2 bases and J shed 0 bases, with 17 bases lying between them. This chain's CDR3 is CASSVVGEGGLNTEAFF. DNA for the CDR3: TGTGCCAGCAGCGTCGTAGGGGAGGGGGGCTTGAACACTGAAGCTTTCTTT.

This clone was found once. The chain links TRBV11-2 to TRBJ2-1, with D possibly being TRBD1 (5 bases). The CDR3 length is 13 residues. Germline V CDR1 and CDR2: SGHAT, FQNNGV. V was cut by 6 bases and J by 5 bases, with 11 bases left in between. Here the CDR3 DNA reads TGTGCCAGCAGTCTGACAGCCAACAATGAGCAGTTCTTC. Amino acids: CASSLTANNEQFF.

The rearrangement uses TRBV11-2 and TRBJ2-3; D not certain. Trimming took off 3 bases at V and 3 bases at J, with 4 bases between the two ends. Germline loops: CDR1 SGHAT, CDR2 FQNNGV. CDR3 length equals 12 residues. In DNA, the CDR3 is TGTGCCAGCAGCTTTGGAACAGATACGCAGTATTTT. This translates into CASSFGTDTQYF. The variable domain in full, completed from reference TRBV11-2 and TRBJ2-3, reads EAGVAQSPRYKIIEKRQSVAFWCNPISGHATLYWYQQILGQGPKLLIQFQNNGVVDDSQLPKDRFSAERLKGVDSTLKIQPAKLEDSAVYLCASSFGTDTQYFGPGTRLTVL.

The chain joins TRBV27 to TRBJ1-5; no reliable D call. Germline V lookup: CDR1 MNHEY, CDR2 SMNVEV (reference sequence). The V end was cut by 4 bases, the J end by 9 bases, with 13 bases between. The CDR3 has 13 amino acids. The CDR3 is CASSSGRVAPQHF. The CDR3 region has the DNA TGTGCCAGCAGTTCGGGCCGCGTAGCGCCCCAGCATTTT.

The J gene is TRBJ2-7, the V gene TRBV12-3 or TRBV12-4; D might be TRBD1 or TRBD2, each matching 5 bases. V was clipped by 6 bases and J by 7 bases, with 13 bases between them. The CDR3 has 12 amino acids. CDR3 DNA sequence: TGTGCCAGCAGCCTCCCGGGGCGTGAGCAGTACTTC. Residues: CASSLPGREQYF.

This clone was counted a single time. The chain couples TRBV12-3 or TRBV12-4 to TRBJ2-5; unclear D gene. V shed 3 bases and J shed 4 bases, with 6 bases lying between them. The CDR3 extends over 12 amino acids. For the CDR3, the DNA is TGTGCCAGCAGTTTTGACGGAGAGACCCAGTACTTC. Translated: CASSFDGETQYF.

This chain connects TRBV7-2 to TRBJ1-4; D is possibly TRBD1 (5 bases). Trimming removed 4 bases at V and 7 bases at J, with 10 bases between. Germline CDR1 is SGHTA and CDR2 is FQGNSA. This CDR3 has 13 residues. In nucleotides, the CDR3 is TGTGCCAGCAGCTCCCCCGGGGGTGAAAAACTGTTTTTT. Translated, it gives CASSSPGGEKLFF.